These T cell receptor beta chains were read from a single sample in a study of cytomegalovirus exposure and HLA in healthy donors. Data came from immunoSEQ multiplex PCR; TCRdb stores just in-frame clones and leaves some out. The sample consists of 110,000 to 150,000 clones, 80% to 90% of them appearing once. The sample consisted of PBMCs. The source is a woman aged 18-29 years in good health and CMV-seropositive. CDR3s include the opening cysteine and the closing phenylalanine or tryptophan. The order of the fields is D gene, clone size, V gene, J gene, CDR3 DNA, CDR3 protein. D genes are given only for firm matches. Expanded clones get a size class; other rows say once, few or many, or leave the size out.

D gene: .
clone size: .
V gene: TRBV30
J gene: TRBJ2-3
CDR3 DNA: TGTGCCTGGAGTTACGGAGGTAGAGGCGGTACGCAGTATTTT
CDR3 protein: CAWSYGGRGGTQYF

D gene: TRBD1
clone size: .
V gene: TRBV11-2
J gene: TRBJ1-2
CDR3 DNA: TGTGCCAGCAGCCTTTCTGGACAGGCGGACTATGGCTACACCTTC
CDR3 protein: CASSLSGQADYGYTF

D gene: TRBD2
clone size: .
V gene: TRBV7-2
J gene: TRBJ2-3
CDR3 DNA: TGTGCCAGCAGCTTAAGGGGATCGGGGGGATCGGCAGATACGCAGTATTTT
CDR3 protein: CASSLRGSGGSADTQYF

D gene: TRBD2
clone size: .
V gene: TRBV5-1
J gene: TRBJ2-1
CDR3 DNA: TGCGCCAGCAGCGGGGGGGTGAGCTCCTACAATGAGCAGTTCTTC
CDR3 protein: CASSGGVSSYNEQFF

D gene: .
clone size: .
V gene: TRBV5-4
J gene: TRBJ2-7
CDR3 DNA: TGTGCCAGCAGCTTGGCTAGCTCAGAGCAGTACTTC
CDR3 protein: CASSLASSEQYF

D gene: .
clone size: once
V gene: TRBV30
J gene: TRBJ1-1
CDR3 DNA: TGTGCCTGGAGTGTACTTGGTCCAGGGAACACTGAAGCTTTCTTT
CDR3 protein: CAWSVLGPGNTEAFF

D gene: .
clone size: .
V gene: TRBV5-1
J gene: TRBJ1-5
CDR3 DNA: TGCGCCAGCAGCCCGGACAGTCCCAATCAGCCCCAGCATTTT
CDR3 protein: CASSPDSPNQPQHF

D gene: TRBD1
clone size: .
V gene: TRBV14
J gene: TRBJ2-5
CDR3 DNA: TGTGCCAGCATTGAACAGGGGTTTAAGGTAGTCCAAGAGACCCAGTACTTC
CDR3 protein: CASIEQGFKVVQETQYF

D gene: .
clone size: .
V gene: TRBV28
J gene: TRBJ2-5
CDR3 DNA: TGTGCCAGCAGTGCTCGGGGGTTAAAGACCCAGTACTTC
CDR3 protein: CASSARGLKTQYF

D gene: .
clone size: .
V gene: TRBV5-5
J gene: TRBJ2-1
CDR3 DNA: TGTGCCAGCAGCCCCGAGACAGGTACCCTCTACAATGAGCAGTTCTTC
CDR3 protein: CASSPETGTLYNEQFF

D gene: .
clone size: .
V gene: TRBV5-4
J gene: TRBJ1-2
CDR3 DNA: TGTGCCAGCAGCTTGCCGGGGAACTATGGCTACACCTTC
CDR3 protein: CASSLPGNYGYTF

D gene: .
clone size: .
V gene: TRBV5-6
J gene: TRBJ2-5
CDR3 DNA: TGTGCCAGCAGCTCTGCTGTCCTAGCGCAGTACCAAGAGACCCAGTACTTC
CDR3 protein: CASSSAVLAQYQETQYF

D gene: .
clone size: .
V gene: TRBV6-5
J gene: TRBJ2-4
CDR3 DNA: TGTGCCAGCAGCGGACTGATAGCCAAAAACATTCAGTACTTC
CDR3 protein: CASSGLIAKNIQYF

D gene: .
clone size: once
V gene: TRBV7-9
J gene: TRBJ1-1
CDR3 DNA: TGTGCCAGCAGCCAGACAGGAGATAACACTGAAGCTTTCTTT
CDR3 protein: CASSQTGDNTEAFF

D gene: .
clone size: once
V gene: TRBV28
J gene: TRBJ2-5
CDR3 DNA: TGTGCCAGCAGTTATCCAGGCTACCAAGAGACCCAGTACTTC
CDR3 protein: CASSYPGYQETQYF

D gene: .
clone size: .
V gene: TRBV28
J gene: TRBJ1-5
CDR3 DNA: TGTGCCAGCACTCGCGGGGGGGGTAATCAGCCCCAGCATTTT
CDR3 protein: CASTRGGGNQPQHF

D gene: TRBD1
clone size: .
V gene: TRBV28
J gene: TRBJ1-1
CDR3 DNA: TGTGCCAGCAGTTTCACAGGGACAGTCGCTGAAGCTTTCTTT
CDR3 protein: CASSFTGTVAEAFF

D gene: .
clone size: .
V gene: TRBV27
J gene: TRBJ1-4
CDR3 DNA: TGTGCCAGCAGAGCCGCTTACAGGGAAAGGGTAAAACTGTTTTTT
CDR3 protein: CASRAAYRERVKLFF

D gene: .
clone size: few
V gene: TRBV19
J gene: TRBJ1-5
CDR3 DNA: TGTGCCACCCGACAGCGGGGAGGGGCCCATCAGCCCCAGCATTTT
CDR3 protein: CATRQRGGAHQPQHF

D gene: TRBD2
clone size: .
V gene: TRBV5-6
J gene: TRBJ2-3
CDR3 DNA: TGTGCCAGCAGCCTATTGCGGGGGGGCCGCCCAGATACGCAGTATTTT
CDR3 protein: CASSLLRGGRPDTQYF

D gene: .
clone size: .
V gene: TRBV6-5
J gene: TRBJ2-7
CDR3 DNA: TGTGCCAGCAGTAGCGACAGGTACTCCTACGAGCAGTACTTC
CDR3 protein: CASSSDRYSYEQYF

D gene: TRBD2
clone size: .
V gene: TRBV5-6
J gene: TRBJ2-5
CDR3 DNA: TGTGCCAGCAGCTTGGATCTAGCGGGGGTTCGGGAGACCCAGTACTTC
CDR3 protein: CASSLDLAGVRETQYF

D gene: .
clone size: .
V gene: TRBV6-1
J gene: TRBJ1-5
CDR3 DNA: TGTGCCAGCAGTGAAATGGTCACCATAGCCGGTCAGCCCCAGCATTTT
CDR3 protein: CASSEMVTIAGQPQHF

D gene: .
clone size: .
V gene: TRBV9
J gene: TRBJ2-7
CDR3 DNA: TGTGCCAGCAGCGTAGGGGCAGAACCGTACGAGCAGTACTTC
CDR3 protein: CASSVGAEPYEQYF